The TCR beta chain under discussion was sequenced for a study of OX40 agonist ivuxolimab in advanced cancers. The data were produced by immunoSEQ multiplex PCR, yet TCRdb's version contains in-frame clones alone and is incomplete. The data contain tens of thousands of clones, 86% of them singletons. Germline assignment: CDR1 SGHNT and CDR2 YYREEE (reference sequence). The CDR3 is 15 residues long. The V segment lost 5 bases and the J segment 5 bases; nucleotides outside the gene matches: 4. The rearrangement links TRBV5-4 to TRBJ2-1; 13 positions agree with TRBD2. This receptor was obtained from an adult with an advanced solid tumor such as melanoma, head and neck, liver or kidney cancer. The material was CD4+ or CD8+ T cells sorted from blood, obtained in a trial of the OX40 agonist ivuxolimab. The DNA of the CDR3 is TGTGCCAGCAGACTCGGACTAGCGGGAGACAATGAGCAGTTCTTC. Amino acid sequence: CASRLGLAGDNEQFF.